This T cell receptor (beta chain) was sequenced for a study of regulatory T cells in long-lasting Graves disease. There are 15 residues in the CDR3. Deletions cut 1 base from V and 3 bases from J, with 8 bases between. Germline CDR1 is SGHNT and CDR2 is YYREEE (reference sequence). Time point here: persistent/refractory GD, antithyroid drugs over 5 years with positive TRAb. The TCR library was made from RNA extracted from PBMCs. Sequencing libraries for TCR beta were prepared with iRepertoire HTBI primers and Arm-PCR of CDR3 regions. TCRdb used MiXCR to reprocess the multiplex PCR reads, holding one entry per CDR3 protein. The sample gives a few hundred thousand distinct CDR3 sequences, roughly 21% of which show up once; more than 13% is in the top ten.

The V call is TRBV5-4, the J call TRBJ2-6; no clear D. This material consisted of peripheral blood mononuclear cells (PBMCs), taken when the disease was refractory, from a patient treated with antithyroid drugs. This receptor was identified in a female donor with Graves disease. The CDR3 protein is CASSLWGLGANVLTF. The CDR3 bases are TGTGCCAGCAGCTTGTGGGGTCTTGGGGCCAACGTCCTGACTTTC.